These 26 T cell receptor beta chains originate from one sample sequenced in a study of OX40 agonist ivuxolimab in advanced cancers. Libraries were prepared by immunoSEQ multiplex PCR; TCRdb keeps only in-frame clonotypes and omits some of them. This sample has more than 60,000 clones; 80% to 90% occur once, and the top ten carry more than 13%. The specimen comprised CD4+ or CD8+ T cells sorted from blood, sampled in a trial of the OX40 agonist ivuxolimab. These receptors all come from an adult with an advanced solid tumor such as melanoma, head and neck, liver or kidney cancer.

The DNA of the CDR3 is TGTGCCAGCAGCCGACTAGCGGGAGAAACAGATACGCAGTATTTT. Its translation is CASSRLAGETDTQYF. The chain uses TRBV7-9 and TRBJ2-3, with TRBD2 identical over 12 bases. Germline CDR1 is SEHNR and CDR2 is FQNEAQ (reference sequence). Losses at the gene ends were 5 bases for V and 3 bases for J; bases not matched to a gene: 3. This CDR3 region has 15 residues.

The chain recombines TRBV27 with TRBJ1-2, with 10 bases that match TRBD1. The germline V gene has CDR1 MNHEY and CDR2 SMNVEV (reference sequence). CDR3 size: 15 residues. Trimming removed 5 bases from V and 3 bases from J; junction bases left unmatched: 6. In DNA, the CDR3 is TGTGCCAGCAGTCGAGGGACAGGGGCATACTATGGCTACACCTTC. Protein sequence: CASSRGTGAYYGYTF.

This clone appeared a few times. The chain combines TRBV28 with TRBJ2-7; D gene uncertain. This CDR3 spans 10 amino acids. CDR1 MDHEN and CDR2 SYDVKM come from the germline V gene. V was trimmed by 8 bases and J by 1 base, leaving 3 bases between them. CDR3 amino acids: CASGSYEQYF. The CDR3 nucleotides read TGTGCCAGCGGGTCCTACGAGCAGTACTTC. The full variable domain, in which reference TRBV28 and TRBJ2-7 provide the parts outside the CDR3, is DVKVTQSSRYLVKRTGEKVFLECVQDMDHENMFWYRQDPGLGLRLIYFSYDVKMKEKGDIPEGYSVSREKKERFSLILESASTNQTSMYLCASGSYEQYFGPGTRLTVT.

CDR3 DNA sequence: TGTGCCACCAACAGTCGGACAGGGACCTTCTATGGCTACACCTTC. Encoded protein: CATNSRTGTFYGYTF. The V gene is TRBV15, the J gene TRBJ1-2; 8 bases align to TRBD1. Germline V gene lookup returns CDR1 LNHNV and CDR2 YYDKDF (reference sequence). The junction had 11 bases not matched to a gene; V was cut back by 7 bases and J by 4 bases. CDR3 length: 15 amino acids. The complete variable domain, with remaining parts taken from reference TRBV15 and TRBJ1-2, reads DAMVIQNPRYQVTQFGKPVTLSCSQTLNHNVMYWYQQKSSQAPKLLFHYYDKDFNNEADTPDNFQSRRPNTSFCFLDIRSPGLGDTAMYLCATNSRTGTFYGYTFGSGTRLTVV.

The table lists this clone with a count of one. This chain joins TRBV5-1 and TRBJ1-4; a weak D match, TRBD1 (6 bases). CDR1 SGHRS and CDR2 YFSETQ come from the germline V gene. V gave up 2 bases and J gave up 14 bases, with 13 bases separating them. There are 12 residues in the CDR3. CDR3 coding DNA: TGCGCCAGCAGCTTCACAGGGATGGACCTGTTTTTT. Residues: CASSFTGMDLFF. The full variable domain, in which reference TRBV5-1 and TRBJ1-4 provide the parts outside the CDR3, is KAGVTQTPRYLIKTRGQQVTLSCSPISGHRSVSWYQQTPGQGLQFLFEYFSETQRNKGNFPGRFSGRQFSNSRSEMNVSTLELGDSALYLCASSFTGMDLFFGSGTQLSVL.

The chain joins TRBV5-4 to TRBJ2-5; possible D gene TRBD1, 6 bases. The J call may not be correct, given that the DNA end is closer to TRBJ2-7. Germline values: CDR1 SGHNT, CDR2 YYREEE (reference sequence). This CDR3 has 14 amino acids. The CDR3 bases are TGTGCCAGCAGCTTGACAGGGATTGTCTACGAGCAGTACTTC. Its translation: CASSLTGIVYEQYF.

The chain couples TRBV9 to TRBJ2-1; D perhaps matches TRBD2 (6 bases). This CDR3 has 15 residues. The ends were cut back, 4 bases at V and 2 bases at J, with 13 bases in the middle. Per the germline V gene, CDR1 is SGDLS and CDR2 is YYNGEE. Written as DNA, the CDR3 is TGTGCCAGCAGCCCCGGGAGCGGTGCCTACAATGAGCAGTTCTTC. The encoded protein is CASSPGSGAYNEQFF.

The chain employs TRBV13 and TRBJ1-2; 9 bases are a match to TRBD1. V was clipped by 6 bases and J by 8 bases; unmatched bases: 10. Per the germline V gene, CDR1 is PRHDT and CDR2 is FYEKMQ (reference sequence). The CDR3 length is 14 residues. The CDR3 nucleotides read TGTGCCAGCAGAGAAACCGGGACAGGGACCGGCTACACCTTC. Protein product: CASRETGTGTGYTF.

V gene TRBV5-8 combines with J gene TRBJ2-2, with D uncertain. The length of the CDR3 is 12 residues. Trimming removed 4 bases from V and 4 bases from J, with 5 bases in between. Germline V CDR1 and CDR2: SGHTS, YDEGEE. The CDR3 DNA follows: TGTGCCAGCAGCGTTTCCACCGGGGAGCTGTTTTTT. Translating gives CASSVSTGELFF.

The chain uses TRBV27 and TRBJ2-1; D remains ambiguous. Per germline, CDR1 MNHEY and CDR2 SMNVEV (reference sequence). V lost 4 bases and J lost 5, with 3 bases in between. The CDR3 loop spans 11 amino acids. Here the CDR3 reads CASSSHNEQFF. CDR3 in DNA: TGTGCCAGCAGTTCTCACAATGAGCAGTTCTTC.

The rearrangement uses TRBV9 and TRBJ1-5; D call uncertain. The CDR3 totals 15 residues. V was clipped by 4 bases and J by 4 bases, with 15 bases between them. Germline V gene lookup returns CDR1 SGDLS and CDR2 YYNGEE. The CDR3 DNA reads TGTGCCAGCAGCCCCTCTGGGGTAGAGAATCAGCCCCAGCATTTT. Translating it yields CASSPSGVENQPQHF.

Worth noting for this clone: The same CDR3 arises from other DNA sequences in this sample as well. The chain links TRBV27 to TRBJ1-2; maybe TRBD1 (5 bases). With 0 bases removed from V and 4 bases from J, the gap between germline ends came to 9 bases. Germline V gives CDR1 MNHEY, CDR2 SMNVEV (reference sequence). This CDR3 is 14 amino acids long. The CDR3 reads CASSLSGTGYGYTF. CDR3 nucleotides: TGTGCCAGCAGTTTATCAGGGACGGGCTATGGCTACACCTTC.

The chain recombines TRBV27 with TRBJ2-7, with D tentatively TRBD2 (6 bases). This CDR3 is built from 15 residues. The V gene's germline CDR1 is MNHEY and CDR2 SMNVEV (reference sequence). Trimming took 5 bases from V and 3 from J, leaving 17 bases between them. CDR3 DNA: TGTGCCAGCAGTCCGATCTTGCGGGAAAACTACGAGCAGTACTTC. Its translation is CASSPILRENYEQYF.

This chain connects TRBV4-2 to TRBJ2-7, with a possible D match to TRBD2 (5 bases). Germline V gene data show CDR1 as LGHNA and CDR2 as YNFKEQ. Trimming pared 4 bases from V and 2 bases from J, leaving 21 bases between. CDR3 length: 17 amino acids. CDR3 bases: TGTGCCAGCAGCCCTACGGGATCGGGGTTGAAAACCTACGAGCAGTACTTC. It codes for CASSPTGSGLKTYEQYF.

This clone was seen only once. The J gene is TRBJ1-5, the V gene TRBV6-1; no clear D gene. The CDR3 has 13 amino acids. Trimming stripped 1 base from V and 6 bases from J, with 7 bases between. CDR1 is MNHNS, CDR2 SASEGT, per germline. The CDR3: CASSEGLSQPQHF. The CDR3, as DNA: TGTGCCAGCAGTGAAGGGCTTTCTCAGCCCCAGCATTTT.

The chain combines TRBV9 with TRBJ2-7, with 7 positions matching TRBD2. CDR3 size: 14 residues. Germline V CDR1 and CDR2: SGDLS, YYNGEE. J lost 3 bases, V lost 0 bases, and 3 bases had no gene match. The CDR3 protein is CASSVGDYNYEQYF. The CDR3 DNA reads as TGTGCCAGCAGCGTAGGGGACTATAACTACGAGCAGTACTTC.

V gene TRBV27 combines with J gene TRBJ2-7; 11 nucleotides line up with TRBD1. The junction had 9 bases not matched to a gene; V was cut back by 8 bases and J by 6 bases. Looked up from germline, CDR1 is MNHEY and CDR2 is SMNVEV (reference sequence). The CDR3 has 14 residues. The CDR3 nucleotides read TGTGCCAGCGGCATGGACAGGGGGCTCTCCGAGCAGTACTTC. This gives the protein CASGMDRGLSEQYF.

The sample holds one count of this clone. The CDR3 bases are TGTGCCAGCAGGTTGGGGGGGGGCAATCAGCCCCAGCATTTT. It is translated as CASRLGGGNQPQHF. This rearrangement joins TRBV28 to TRBJ1-5, with D perhaps TRBD1 (5 bases). Between the trimmed V and J ends, which lost 6 bases and 2 bases, there was a span of 11 bases. Germline V gives CDR1 MDHEN, CDR2 SYDVKM. The CDR3 is 14 amino acids.

The count of this clone is one. V gene TRBV7-9 combines with J gene TRBJ1-5; D remains ambiguous. Trimming took off 4 bases at V and 2 bases at J, with 9 bases between the two ends. Germline V gives CDR1 SEHNR, CDR2 FQNEAQ (reference sequence). The CDR3 is 14 residues long. The CDR3 loop is CASSSVVGNQPQHF. The CDR3 nucleotides read TGTGCCAGCAGCTCAGTTGTGGGCAATCAGCCCCAGCATTTT. The whole variable domain, remainder taken from reference TRBV7-9 and TRBJ1-5, is DTGVSQNPRHKITKRGQNVTFRCDPISEHNRLYWYRQTLGQGPEFLTYFQNEAQLEKSRLLSDRFSAERPKGSFSTLEIQRTEQGDSAMYLCASSSVVGNQPQHFGDGTRLSIL.

The chain uses TRBV6-5 and TRBJ2-1, with D hard to call. The V end lost 2 bases, the J end lost 6 bases, and 8 bases lay between the germline ends. CDR1 is MNHEY, CDR2 SVGAGI, per germline. The CDR3 covers 13 residues. For the CDR3, the DNA is TGTGCCAGCAGTTACGGCTACTCCAATGAGCAGTTCTTC. Translation gives CASSYGYSNEQFF.

This clone has a handful of counts. The chain couples TRBV19 to TRBJ2-7; D gene ambiguous. Germline CDR1 is LNHDA and CDR2 is SQIVND (reference sequence). The CDR3 length is 12 residues. The V and J ends lost 3 bases and 7 bases respectively, with 10 bases between them. The CDR3 bases are TGTGCCAGTAGTATCGCGGACCAGGAGCAGTACTTC. Its translation: CASSIADQEQYF. Complete variable domain (other parts from reference TRBV19 and TRBJ2-7): DGGITQSPKYLFRKEGQNVTLSCEQNLNHDAMYWYRQDPGQGLRLIYYSQIVNDFQKGDIAEGYSVSREKKESFPLTVTSAQKNPTAFYLCASSIADQEQYFGPGTRLTVT.

This chain links TRBV7-9 with TRBJ2-7; D gene uncertain. This CDR3 has 14 residues. Germline CDR1 SEHNR, CDR2 FQNEAQ (reference sequence). Deletions cut 2 bases from V and 4 bases from J, with 12 bases between. CDR3 in DNA: TGTGCCAGCAGCTTACCGGGTAGGAGTTACGAGCAGTACTTC. The encoded protein is CASSLPGRSYEQYF.

The chain links TRBV9 to TRBJ2-7; a possible D gene is TRBD2 (5 bases). In germline, CDR1 is SGDLS, CDR2 YYNGEE. The CDR3 consists of 15 residues. V was trimmed by 2 bases and J by 2 bases, leaving 14 bases between them. CDR3 residues: CASSVTSEPTYEQYF. The CDR3 region has the DNA TGTGCCAGCAGCGTCACTAGTGAACCAACCTACGAGCAGTACTTC.

This clone was observed once. The V gene is TRBV9, the J gene TRBJ2-7; D may be TRBD2 (7 bases). V was clipped by 4 bases and J by 5 bases, with 19 bases between them. The CDR3 runs to 15 residues. Per the germline V gene, CDR1 is SGDLS and CDR2 is YYNGEE. CDR3 amino acids: CASSSWGGPGDEQYF. The CDR3, as DNA: TGTGCCAGCAGCTCTTGGGGGGGCCCCGGGGACGAGCAGTACTTC.

The chain combines TRBV19 with TRBJ2-5; TRBD1 might be the D (6 bases). The germline CDR1 and CDR2 sequences are LNHDA and SQIVND (reference sequence). This CDR3 spans 16 amino acids. V lost 3 bases and J 2 bases, leaving 16 bases between the germline ends. DNA for the CDR3: TGTGCCAGTAGTATCTACTCAGGGGATTGGCAAGAGACCCAGTACTTC. Its translation: CASSIYSGDWQETQYF.

The chain uses TRBV2 and TRBJ1-1; 7 nucleotides match TRBD1. From germline, CDR1 is SNHLY and CDR2 FYNNEI. Germline trimming cut 1 base from V and 0 bases from J; bases unmatched to any gene: 8. The CDR3 contains 17 residues. The CDR3 DNA reads TGTGCCAGCAGTGAAGTAAAATGGGACAGAATGAACACTGAAGCTTTCTTT. It is translated as CASSEVKWDRMNTEAFF.